These 8 T cell receptor beta chains share one sample of origin, sequenced in a study of shared clonotypes between healthy human individuals. Sequenced by immunoSEQ multiplex PCR; TCRdb stores in-frame clones only, minus some. The profile shows 2,500,000 or so clones, 93% of them singletons. Sequencing was done on a sample of naive CD4+ T cells from PBMCs. Subset meaning: CD45RA+ positively selected. The source of these receptors is a man aged 18 to 30 in good health. Some clones in this sample may be carry-over from other donors' samples.

V usage is TRBV9 and J usage is TRBJ1-1, with 11 bases aligning to TRBD1. The germline gives CDR1 SGDLS, CDR2 YYNGEE. V shed 4 bases, J shed 5 bases, and the junction held 7 bases outside the gene matches. This CDR3 spans 15 amino acids. Here the CDR3 reads CASSIGTGGRTEAFF. CDR3 nucleotides: TGTGCCAGCAGCATCGGGACAGGGGGACGGACTGAAGCTTTCTTT. The full variable domain, in which reference TRBV9 and TRBJ1-1 provide the parts outside the CDR3, is DSGVTQTPKHLITATGQRVTLRCSPRSGDLSVYWYQQSLDQGLQFLIQYYNGEERAKGNILERFSAQQFPDLHSELNLSSLELGDSALYFCASSIGTGGRTEAFFGQGTRLTVV.

The chain has TRBV28 and TRBJ1-1; possible D gene TRBD1, 6 bases. Deletions cut 4 bases from V and 7 bases from J, with 10 bases between. The germline gives CDR1 MDHEN, CDR2 SYDVKM. The CDR3 has 12 amino acids. CDR3 loop: CASSYRQVEAFF. The CDR3 DNA reads as TGTGCCAGCAGTTATCGACAGGTTGAAGCTTTCTTT.

The chain joins TRBV7-9 to TRBJ1-4; D gene unclear. CDR1 is SEHNR, CDR2 FQNEAQ, per germline (reference sequence). This CDR3 region has 12 residues. With 2 bases removed from V and 8 bases from J, the gap between germline ends came to 6 bases. CDR3 sequence reads: CASSLYPEKLFF. CDR3 in DNA: TGTGCCAGCAGCTTATACCCCGAAAAACTGTTTTTT.

The rearrangement joins TRBV5-4 to TRBJ2-7; 7 positions agree with TRBD1. CDR1 and CDR2 from the germline V gene are SGHNT and YYREEE (reference sequence). J lost 6 bases, V lost 4 bases, and 7 bases had no gene match. The CDR3 extends over 13 amino acids. CDR3 bases: TGTGCCAGCAGCCGACAGGGCTCTAGCGAGCAGTACTTC. This translates into CASSRQGSSEQYF. The whole variable domain, filled in from reference TRBV5-4 and TRBJ2-7, reads ETGVTQSPTHLIKTRGQQVTLRCSSQSGHNTVSWYQQALGQGPQFIFQYYREEENGRGNFPPRFSGLQFPNYSSELNVNALELDDSALYLCASSRQGSSEQYFGPGTRLTVT.

CDR3 protein: CASSFGQGRDQPQHF. Written as DNA, the CDR3 is TGTGCCAGCAGTTTTGGGCAGGGGAGAGATCAGCCCCAGCATTTT. The rearrangement links TRBV27 to TRBJ1-5, with D possibly matching TRBD1 (6 bases). Germline CDR1 is MNHEY and CDR2 is SMNVEV (reference sequence). The CDR3 extends over 15 amino acids. Between the trimmed V and J ends, which lost 3 bases and 5 bases, there was a span of 14 bases.

This rearrangement joins TRBV28 to TRBJ2-5, with D tentatively TRBD1 or TRBD2 (5 bases each). The CDR3 is made up of 15 amino acids. V was cut by 3 bases and J by 5 bases, with 16 bases left in between. Germline-derived CDR1 and CDR2 are MDHEN and SYDVKM. CDR3 amino acids: CASSFWDPSAETQYF. The DNA for the CDR3 is TGTGCCAGCAGTTTTTGGGACCCCTCGGCGGAGACCCAGTACTTC.

This chain joins TRBV9 and TRBJ2-3; possible D gene TRBD2, 5 bases. The V end was cut by 2 bases, the J end by 4 bases, with 14 bases between. Per germline, CDR1 SGDLS and CDR2 YYNGEE. The CDR3 extends over 15 amino acids. The CDR3 protein is CASSVSSSVPDTQYF. CDR3 DNA: TGTGCCAGCAGCGTGTCTAGCTCGGTTCCAGATACGCAGTATTTT.

About this clone: The sample holds other DNA sequences that translate to the same CDR3. V gene TRBV7-2 combines with J gene TRBJ2-3; 8 nucleotides agree with TRBD2. The germline V gene encodes CDR1 SGHTA and CDR2 FQGNSA. The junction had 5 bases not matched to a gene; V was cut back by 5 bases and J by 4 bases. CDR3 length: 14 amino acids. CDR3 DNA sequence: TGTGCCAGCAGCCTCGGACTAGCTTCAGATACGCAGTATTTT. Amino acid sequence: CASSLGLASDTQYF.